Below, 11 T cell receptor beta chains from the same sample are listed, as sequenced in a study of CD8+CD57+ T cells in acquired aplastic anemia (dated by TCRdb to 2017 to 2018). Patients chosen for sequencing had shown expansion of CD8+CD57+ cells by flow cytometry. Sequenced using an Illumina HiSeq 2000. Profiling of TCR beta VDJ combinations and CDR3 sequences used genomic DNA as the template. The public reads were reprocessed in TCRdb via fastp at Q25 and MiXCR, keeping in-frame beta chains. Entries are consolidated by CDR3 protein sequence, retaining the most common genes and DNA. The sample records some 200,000 distinct CDR3 sequences, around 47% of which are singletons. Approximately 9.7% of the sample comes from the top ten. Sequencing was done on a sample of sorted CD4+, CD8+, or CD8+CD57+ T cells (not recorded which) from PBMCs. The origin of the receptors is a human donor with aplastic anemia.

The chain links TRBV12-3 or TRBV12-4 to TRBJ1-5; tentative D call: TRBD1 (6 bases). The V gene lost 6 bases and the J gene lost 7 bases, with 10 bases spanning the gap. The CDR3 extends over 12 amino acids. The CDR3 DNA sequence: TGTGCCAGCAGGATAGGGGGGCAGCCCCAGCATTTT. It encodes CASRIGGQPQHF.

This clonotype was seen just once. The chain is built from TRBV5-1 and TRBJ2-4; no clear D. The CDR3 contains 15 residues. V lost 3 bases to trimming and J lost 3 bases, with 13 bases between them. Germline V gene lookup returns CDR1 SGHRS and CDR2 YFSETQ. This CDR3 reads CASSSRTEHKNIQYF. CDR3 DNA: TGCGCCAGCAGCTCTAGGACGGAGCACAAAAACATTCAGTACTTC. Supplemented by reference TRBV5-1 and TRBJ2-4, the full variable domain reads KAGVTQTPRYLIKTRGQQVTLSCSPISGHRSVSWYQQTPGQGLQFLFEYFSETQRNKGNFPGRFSGRQFSNSRSEMNVSTLELGDSALYLCASSSRTEHKNIQYFGAGTRLSVL.

This clonotype was recorded once. This sequence joins TRBV13 and TRBJ2-7, with TRBD1 matching over 10 bases. The CDR3 extends over 15 amino acids. Germline-derived CDR1 and CDR2 are PRHDT and FYEKMQ (reference sequence). J was trimmed by 5 bases and V by 2 bases; bases with no gene match: 6. Written as DNA, the CDR3 is TGTGCCAGCAGCTTACGAACGACAGGGGGCAACGAGCAGTACTTC. Protein: CASSLRTTGGNEQYF.

This clonotype has a count of ten or more. The CDR3 DNA is TGTGCCACCAGTGAACCGGGACAGGCTCCAGATACGCAGTATTTT. Translation: CATSEPGQAPDTQYF. The chain couples TRBV24-1 to TRBJ2-3, with 8 bases that match TRBD1. CDR3 length: 15 amino acids. Germline lookup yields CDR1 KGHDR and CDR2 SFDVKD. After removal of 4 bases from V and 4 bases from J, the junction contained 6 bases not matched to a gene.

The sample holds many counts of this clonotype. The rearrangement joins TRBV20-1 to TRBJ1-1; D is unresolved. The germline V and J ends were trimmed by 5 bases and 0 bases, with 10 bases remaining between them. Germline values: CDR1 DFQATT, CDR2 SNEGSKA (reference sequence). The CDR3 sequence is 13 residues long. The chain's CDR3 is CSAGRGMNTEAFF. Written as DNA, the CDR3 is TGCAGTGCTGGTCGAGGGATGAACACTGAAGCTTTCTTT.

This clonotype was seen a single time. V usage is TRBV5-4 and J usage is TRBJ2-5; D unclear. The CDR3 loop spans 12 amino acids. CDR1 is SGHNT, CDR2 YYREEE, per germline (reference sequence). Trimming shortened V by 5 bases and J by 4 bases, and 9 bases separated the two germline ends. CDR3 loop: CASRTDVETQYF. CDR3 bases: TGTGCCAGCAGGACGGACGTAGAGACCCAGTACTTC.

This chain uses TRBV30 with TRBJ2-7; D is undetermined. Trimming shortened V by 0 bases and J by 1 base, and 7 bases separated the two germline ends. Per the germline V gene, CDR1 is GTSNPN and CDR2 is SVGIG (reference sequence). The CDR3 has 13 residues. CDR3: CAWSVLLSYEQYF. Here the CDR3 DNA reads TGTGCCTGGAGTGTACTCCTGTCCTACGAGCAGTACTTC.

The chain employs TRBV11-3 and TRBJ1-2; 7 bases are shared with TRBD1. In germline, CDR1 is SGHNT, CDR2 YENEEA. Trimming took 6 bases from V and 8 from J; bases not matched to a gene: 15. CDR3 length: 15 amino acids. CDR3 protein: CASRLKGQSLLGYTF. The CDR3 nucleotides are TGTGCCAGCAGACTTAAGGGACAGAGTCTTCTCGGCTACACCTTC.

The chain joins TRBV15 to TRBJ1-3, with D uncertain. The CDR3 spans 14 residues. Germline CDR1 is LNHNV and CDR2 is YYDKDF (reference sequence). V was shortened by 1 base and J by 2 bases, with 6 bases between the two germline ends. This CDR3 is CATSRGVTGNTIYF. In DNA form, the CDR3 reads TGTGCCACCAGCAGAGGGGTAACTGGAAACACCATATATTTT.

The table lists this clonotype with a count of one. DNA of the CDR3: TGCGCCAGCAGCTTGAACGGAGGCTCTGGAAACACCATATATTTT. Protein: CASSLNGGSGNTIYF. This sequence joins TRBV5-1 and TRBJ1-3; D is undetermined. Between the trimmed V and J ends, which lost 1 base and 0 bases, there was a span of 8 bases. The germline CDR1 and CDR2 sequences are SGHRS and YFSETQ. The length of the CDR3 is 15 residues.

Turning to this clonotype: Its ends do not fully match the called genes, so a read error is possible. The chain has TRBV7-3 and TRBJ2-7; maybe TRBD2 (6 bases). This CDR3 is 12 amino acids long. Per germline, CDR1 SGHTA and CDR2 FQGTGA. CDR3 loop: CASSQGGDVWSF. The CDR3 DNA reads as TGTGCCAGCAGCCAAGGAGGGGACGTTTGGTCCTTC.